These 25 T cell receptor beta chains came from one sample sequenced in a study of blood T cells in healthy people across ages. Sample-barcoded 5' priming and a J-beta primer mix drove a second PCR of roughly 7 to 11 cycles. Using its own MiXCR run on the 5' RACE reads, TCRdb lists one record per CDR3 protein. The sample lists roughly 1,300,000 distinct CDR3 sequences, almost 60% occurring once. The sample consisted of blood. The source of these receptors is a man between 18 and 29 years old in good health.

J is TRBJ2-2 and V is TRBV7-9, with no clear D. Trimming shortened V by 8 bases and J by 4 bases, and 11 bases separated the two germline ends. The CDR3 contains 13 residues. Germline assignment: CDR1 SEHNR and CDR2 FQNEAQ (reference sequence). The CDR3 spells CASAGSSTGELFF. The CDR3 region has the DNA TGTGCCAGCGCTGGAAGTTCCACCGGGGAGCTGTTTTTT.

The V call is TRBV29-1, the J call TRBJ2-3, with D unresolved. Trimming stripped 4 bases from V and 0 bases from J, with 8 bases between. CDR1 and CDR2 from the germline V gene are SQVTM and ANQGSEA. The CDR3 is 13 amino acids. CDR3 loop: CSVAPHSTDTQYF. CDR3 DNA sequence: TGCAGCGTTGCACCCCACAGCACAGATACGCAGTATTTT.

This clonotype was counted between two and nine times. The CDR3 nucleotides are TGCAGCGCTGGCAGCCCCGCACCGGGGGAGCTGTTTTTT. Its protein is CSAGSPAPGELFF. This chain joins TRBV29-1 and TRBJ2-2; D unresolved. V was shortened by 7 bases and J by 8 bases, with 17 bases between the two germline ends. The germline V gene has CDR1 SQVTM and CDR2 ANQGSEA. CDR3 length: 13 residues.

V gene TRBV5-1 combines with J gene TRBJ2-3; D is unresolved. V lost 7 bases, J lost 6 bases, and 12 bases lay in between. CDR3 length equals 12 residues. From germline, CDR1 is SGHRS and CDR2 YFSETQ. CDR3: CASRSGRDTQYF. The CDR3 nucleotides are TGCGCCAGCCGCTCGGGCAGGGATACGCAGTATTTT.

V is TRBV11-2 and J is TRBJ1-6, with D unclear. Germline lookup yields CDR1 SGHAT and CDR2 FQNNGV. This CDR3 spans 17 amino acids. Trimming pared 5 bases from V and 7 bases from J, leaving 21 bases between. CDR3 protein: CASSPPLMPRRNSPLHF. DNA for the CDR3: TGTGCCAGCAGCCCCCCCTTGATGCCCCGGAGGAATTCACCCCTCCACTTT. Using reference TRBV11-2 and TRBJ1-6 for the parts outside the CDR3, the full variable domain is EAGVAQSPRYKIIEKRQSVAFWCNPISGHATLYWYQQILGQGPKLLIQFQNNGVVDDSQLPKDRFSAERLKGVDSTLKIQPAKLEDSAVYLCASSPPLMPRRNSPLHFGNGTRLTVT.

The rearrangement joins TRBV20-1 to TRBJ1-1; D is unresolved. CDR1 is DFQATT, CDR2 SNEGSKA, per germline (reference sequence). This CDR3 is 11 amino acids long. Trimming took off 3 bases at V and 7 bases at J, with 9 bases between the two ends. CDR3 protein: CSASLASEAFF. For the CDR3, the DNA is TGCAGTGCTAGTCTGGCCAGTGAAGCTTTCTTT.

This clonotype occurred once. This chain uses TRBV4-2 with TRBJ1-1; D not resolved. Trimming removed 0 bases at V and 5 bases at J, with 7 bases between. CDR1 and CDR2 from the germline V gene are LGHNA and YNFKEQ. The CDR3 sequence is 13 residues long. CDR3 in DNA: TGTGCCAGCAGCCAAGATTGGAGGACTGAAGCTTTCTTT. Encoded protein: CASSQDWRTEAFF.

The chain has TRBV5-6 and TRBJ2-4; maybe TRBD1 (6 bases). The DNA end is more similar to TRBJ2-7, so the J call may be wrong. CDR1 and CDR2 from the germline V gene are SGHDT and YYEEEE. The CDR3 runs to 15 residues. The CDR3 loop is CASSSLRDNPYEQYF. For the CDR3, the DNA is TGTGCCAGCAGCTCGCTCCGGGACAACCCCTACGAGCAGTACTTC.

The V call is TRBV7-2, the J call TRBJ2-1; D gene unclear. The CDR3 totals 16 residues. Germline loops: CDR1 SGHTA, CDR2 FQGNSA. Trimming left V 7 bases short and J 0 bases short, with 16 bases between. The CDR3 loop is CASTDHSMSSYNEQFF. The DNA for the CDR3 is TGTGCCAGCACCGACCACTCAATGAGCTCCTACAATGAGCAGTTCTTC.

This clonotype has more than one count but fewer than ten. V gene TRBV5-1 combines with J gene TRBJ2-5, with TRBD2 as a possible D gene (7 bases). CDR1 and CDR2 (germline): SGHRS, YFSETQ. The germline V and J ends were trimmed by 4 bases and 2 bases, with 18 bases remaining between them. CDR3 length equals 16 residues. The CDR3 DNA is TGCGCCAGCAGCAGGGGGAGGGCAGCTCCTCAAGAGACCCAGTACTTC. Its translation: CASSRGRAAPQETQYF. The full variable domain, rest sourced from reference TRBV5-1 and TRBJ2-5, is KAGVTQTPRYLIKTRGQQVTLSCSPISGHRSVSWYQQTPGQGLQFLFEYFSETQRNKGNFPGRFSGRQFSNSRSEMNVSTLELGDSALYLCASSRGRAAPQETQYFGPGTRLLVL.

The V gene is TRBV6-5, the J gene TRBJ1-6; 7 bases line up with TRBD1. Losses at the gene ends were 0 bases for V and 3 bases for J; bases not matched to a gene: 8. Germline lookup yields CDR1 MNHEY and CDR2 SVGAGI. This CDR3 is built from 18 residues. The CDR3 DNA follows: TGTGCCAGCAGTTACTCGGGGGGGACAGATTTCTATAATTCACCCCTCCACTTT. It translates to CASSYSGGTDFYNSPLHF.

V and J are TRBV4-1 and TRBJ2-7, with D possibly matching TRBD1 (6 bases). CDR1 MGHRA and CDR2 YSYEKL come from the germline V gene. The CDR3 consists of 15 residues. The V end was cut by 4 bases, the J end by 4 bases, with 17 bases between. CDR3 nucleotide sequence: TGCGCCAGCAGCCCTATAGGGGCAGGGGAGTACGAGCAGTACTTC. It specifies CASSPIGAGEYEQYF.

The V and J genes are TRBV5-5 and TRBJ2-2; no clear D. CDR1 and CDR2 from the germline V gene are SGHKS and YYEKEE (reference sequence). Trimming took off 7 bases at V and 8 bases at J, with 12 bases between the two ends. The CDR3 spans 12 residues. CDR3 in amino acids: CASRTSPGELFF. CDR3 coding DNA: TGTGCCAGCCGGACCTCTCCGGGGGAGCTGTTTTTT.

The chain employs TRBV29-1 and TRBJ2-7; D possibly corresponds to TRBD2 (6 bases). TRBJ2-5 explains the end of the DNA better; the J call may be wrong. There are 14 residues in the CDR3. Germline values: CDR1 SQVTM, CDR2 ANQGSEA. CDR3 DNA sequence: TGCAGCGTTGTTTACCGGGGGAAGGGTGAGACCCAGTACTTC. Amino acid sequence: CSVVYRGKGETQYF.

J is TRBJ2-6 and V is TRBV6-5; 9 bases align to TRBD1. This CDR3 has 18 amino acids. Germline V gene sequence: CDR1 MNHEY, CDR2 SVGAGI. The J segment lost 0 bases and the V segment lost 0 bases, leaving 3 bases of the junction unmatched. CDR3: CASSYSGTGFSGANVLTF. The CDR3 DNA reads as TGTGCCAGCAGTTACTCCGGGACAGGGTTCTCTGGGGCCAACGTCCTGACTTTC.

This clonotype has only a few counts. The gene calls are TRBV29-1 and TRBJ2-2; 7 positions agree with TRBD1. The CDR3 runs to 14 residues. Unmatched junction bases numbered 8, after V lost 6 bases and J lost 4 bases. The germline CDR1 and CDR2 sequences are SQVTM and ANQGSEA. CDR3 sequence (DNA): TGCAGCGTAGGGAGACAGGGCGGCACCGGGGAGCTGTTTTTT. Its protein product is CSVGRQGGTGELFF.

CDR3 coding DNA: TGTGCCAGCAGCCCAGCAGGTGCTTCTAACTATGGCTACACCTTC. The encoded protein is CASSPAGASNYGYTF. The rearrangement joins TRBV7-2 to TRBJ1-2; no clear D gene. Germline CDR1 SGHTA, CDR2 FQGNSA. There are 15 residues in the CDR3. The V and J ends lost 5 bases and 0 bases respectively, with 13 bases between them.

V gene TRBV6-2 or TRBV6-3 combines with J gene TRBJ1-4; D gene unclear. The CDR3 runs to 14 residues. Germline lookup yields CDR1 MNHEY and CDR2 SVGEGT. Trimming cost V 8 bases and J 5 bases, with 15 bases left between them. The CDR3 region is CASESGGENEKLFF. The DNA of the CDR3 is TGTGCCAGCGAATCAGGCGGGGAGAATGAAAAACTGTTTTTT.

J is TRBJ2-1 and V is TRBV7-8; 8 bases align to TRBD1. Trimming cost V 1 base and J 5 bases; bases outside gene matches: 4. In germline, CDR1 is SGHVS, CDR2 FQNEAQ. This CDR3 has 15 residues. The DNA of the CDR3 is TGTGCCAGCAGCTTAGAAGACAGGGGTAACAATGAGCAGTTCTTC. Translated: CASSLEDRGNNEQFF.

This clonotype was seen more than once but under ten times. The chain recombines TRBV12-3 or TRBV12-4 with TRBJ1-1; perhaps TRBD1 as D (5 bases). V was pared by 8 bases and J by 3 bases, with 16 bases between. The CDR3 sequence is 14 residues long. CDR3 region: CASGGTDGYTEAFF. The DNA for the CDR3 is TGTGCCAGCGGGGGGACCGATGGGTACACTGAAGCTTTCTTT.

The chain couples TRBV20-1 to TRBJ2-1; 7 nucleotides line up with TRBD1. CDR3 size: 14 residues. Germline loops: CDR1 DFQATT, CDR2 SNEGSKA (reference sequence). V was pared by 3 bases and J by 9 bases, with 11 bases of the junction left unmatched. In nucleotides, the CDR3 is TGCAGTGCTAGGGGACAGCTCCTGCCGGGTGAGCAGTTCTTC. Protein: CSARGQLLPGEQFF.

This clonotype was observed a few times. The chain has TRBV20-1 and TRBJ2-5; D remains unclear. Trimming cost V 6 bases and J 0 bases, with 11 bases left between them. This CDR3 is 13 amino acids long. The V gene's germline CDR1 is DFQATT and CDR2 SNEGSKA (reference sequence). CDR3 loop: CSALDGNQETQYF. The CDR3 coding sequence is TGCAGTGCCCTCGACGGCAACCAAGAGACCCAGTACTTC.

The chain is built from TRBV18 and TRBJ2-3; unclear D gene. V dropped 0 bases and J dropped 5 bases, with 12 bases sitting between them. Looked up from germline, CDR1 is KGHSH and CDR2 is LQKENI. There are 15 residues in the CDR3. CDR3: CASSPPTLRRDTQYF. CDR3 DNA sequence: TGTGCCAGCTCACCACCGACACTCAGGCGAGATACGCAGTATTTT.

The V gene is TRBV27, the J gene TRBJ2-7; 11 bases are a match to TRBD2. The CDR3 has 14 residues. After removal of 7 bases from V and 2 bases from J, the junction contained 4 bases not matched to a gene. Germline CDR1 reads MNHEY; CDR2 reads SMNVEV (reference sequence). The CDR3 is CASKTSGAPYEQYF. The CDR3 region has the DNA TGTGCCAGCAAGACTAGCGGGGCCCCCTACGAGCAGTACTTC.

The chain combines TRBV5-6 with TRBJ1-2, with D possibly TRBD1 on 6 matching bases. Deletions cut 4 bases from V and 4 bases from J, with 20 bases between. There are 16 residues in the CDR3. Germline V lookup: CDR1 SGHDT, CDR2 YYEEEE. The CDR3 loop reads CASSGIRGGTSYGYTF. The CDR3 nucleotides are TGTGCCAGCAGCGGGATCAGAGGGGGGACCTCCTATGGCTACACCTTC.